This note documents a single T cell receptor (beta chain) sequence. This record comes from a study of blood T cell repertoires in COVID-19. Study-wide context: Sample material is recorded as cDNA or gDNA derived from T cells, B-cell-depleted T cells, or PBMCs.

This CDR3 has 13 amino acids. Trimming removed 6 bases at V and 3 bases at J, with 12 bases between. CDR1 MNHEY and CDR2 SMNVEV come from the germline V gene (reference sequence). In the original processing: Counts of nucleated cells, estimated from reference gene primer amplification, were obtained. Data came from immunoSEQ multiplex PCR; TCRdb stores just in-frame clones and leaves some out. V and J calls and clone size follow that table, whereas D and trimming were derived from the DNA. This table holds some 160,000 clones, 65% to 85% found once. Sequences were obtained from peripheral blood. The chain has TRBV27 and TRBJ2-7; D may be TRBD1 (6 bases). The sequence was collected from a woman of 80 years or more with acute or convalescent COVID-19. The CDR3 loop is CASRGHSGYEQYF. The CDR3 DNA reads as TGTGCCAGCAGGGGACATTCGGGCTACGAGCAGTACTTC.